Included here is one TCR beta chain sequence, with context. The data belong to a study of blood T cell repertoires in COVID-19. Study details: COVID-19 samples, acute and convalescent, were from the United States, Italy and Spain. T cells, B-cell-depleted T cells, or PBMCs supplied cDNA or gDNA.

The CDR3 has 16 residues. V gave up 1 base and J gave up 3 bases; unmatched junction bases: 2. Germline V lookup: CDR1 SEHNR, CDR2 FQNEAQ (reference sequence). In the original processing: Using reference gene primer amplification, nucleated cell counts were estimated. The repertoire was sequenced with immunoSEQ multiplex PCR; TCRdb's copy has only in-frame clones and lacks some. The DNA was the basis for D and trimming; V, J and clone size are from that table. The repertoire holds around 370,000 clones, roughly 90% seen once, with about 7% in the top ten. The sequence derives from a woman in her 70s with COVID-19, enrolled during active disease. V and J are TRBV7-9 and TRBJ2-3; 12 bases fit TRBD1. The sequenced sample consisted of peripheral blood. The CDR3 region is CASSLGDRGPTDTQYF. The CDR3 DNA sequence: TGTGCCAGCAGCTTAGGGGACAGGGGGCCTACAGATACGCAGTATTTT.